One sample yielded the 22 T cell receptor beta chains listed below, sequenced in a study of T cell changes during pregnancy in multiple sclerosis. Here immunoSEQ multiplex PCR was the method, and the copy in TCRdb shows in-frame clones only, minus some. The table has 34,000 or so clones, roughly 90% seen once. The sample in question was peripheral blood, obtained in the second trimester of pregnancy. These receptors were taken from a female donor in good health, enrolled as a control in a pregnancy study.

The chain couples TRBV6-5 to TRBJ1-3, with a weak D call TRBD1 (5 bases). The CDR3 spans 15 residues. The germline V gene has CDR1 MNHEY and CDR2 SVGAGI. The V and J ends lost 2 bases and 0 bases respectively, with 8 bases between them. The CDR3 spells CASSYDRYSGNTIYF. In DNA form, the CDR3 reads TGTGCCAGCAGTTACGACAGATACTCTGGAAACACCATATATTTT.

V is TRBV7-8 and J is TRBJ2-5, with 9 bases fitting TRBD2. V shed 7 bases, J shed 2 bases, and the junction held 2 bases outside the gene matches. The CDR3 length is 13 residues. Germline loops: CDR1 SGHVS, CDR2 FQNEAQ. For the CDR3, the DNA is TGTGCCAGCAAGCTAGCGGGACAAGAGACCCAGTACTTC. This codes for CASKLAGQETQYF.

The chain uses TRBV27 and TRBJ2-1, with TRBD1 matching over 9 bases. The J segment lost 8 bases and the V segment lost 2 bases, leaving 1 base of the junction unmatched. The CDR3 totals 13 residues. Germline values: CDR1 MNHEY, CDR2 SMNVEV (reference sequence). CDR3 in DNA: TGTGCCAGCAGTTTACGGACAGGGGATGAGCAGTTCTTC. Protein sequence: CASSLRTGDEQFF.

The V gene is TRBV15, the J gene TRBJ1-2; no clear D gene. V was trimmed by 0 bases and J by 14 bases, leaving 16 bases between them. The CDR3 sequence is 13 residues long. CDR1 LNHNV and CDR2 YYDKDF come from the germline V gene (reference sequence). The DNA of the CDR3 is TGTGCCACCAGCAGAGATCTAGAACCCCGTAGGACCTTC. Its translation is CATSRDLEPRRTF. Complete variable domain (other parts from reference TRBV15 and TRBJ1-2): DAMVIQNPRYQVTQFGKPVTLSCSQTLNHNVMYWYQQKSSQAPKLLFHYYDKDFNNEADTPDNFQSRRPNTSFCFLDIRSPGLGDTAMYLCATSRDLEPRRTFGSGTRLTVV.

J is TRBJ2-1 and V is TRBV11-3, with 7 bases aligning to TRBD2. This CDR3 is 15 amino acids long. Germline V gene data show CDR1 as SGHNT and CDR2 as YENEEA. V lost 0 bases to trimming and J lost 4 bases; unmatched junction nucleotides: 3. CDR3 DNA sequence: TGTGCCAGCAGCTTAGAGCCGGGAGGTTACAATGAGCAGTTCTTC. Its translation is CASSLEPGGYNEQFF.

The chain uses TRBV28 and TRBJ2-7; TRBD2 matches at 7 bases. This CDR3 has 15 amino acids. The ends lost 6 bases at V and 2 bases at J; junction bases unmatched: 10. The germline gives CDR1 MDHEN, CDR2 SYDVKM. In DNA form, the CDR3 reads TGTGCCAGCAGCAAGGGACTATTATCAACCTACGAGCAGTACTTC. It translates to CASSKGLLSTYEQYF. Complete variable domain (other parts from reference TRBV28 and TRBJ2-7): DVKVTQSSRYLVKRTGEKVFLECVQDMDHENMFWYRQDPGLGLRLIYFSYDVKMKEKGDIPEGYSVSREKKERFSLILESASTNQTSMYLCASSKGLLSTYEQYFGPGTRLTVT.

The genes are TRBV19 and TRBJ1-6; 10 nucleotides agree with TRBD1. From germline, CDR1 is LNHDA and CDR2 SQIVND (reference sequence). The V and J ends lost 4 bases and 6 bases, in that order; junction bases with no gene match: 9. The CDR3 has 17 residues. The CDR3 DNA is TGTGCCAGTAGTAACCCCCTCGGGGACAGGGGTAATTCACCCCTCCACTTT. Translated: CASSNPLGDRGNSPLHF.

The CDR3 loop is CASSPGLPHTQYF. CDR3 DNA sequence: TGTGCCAGCAGTCCCGGACTGCCGCATACGCAGTATTTT. V is TRBV4-2 and J is TRBJ2-3; possible D gene TRBD2, 5 bases. Trimming pared 6 bases from V and 7 bases from J, leaving 14 bases between. The germline V gene encodes CDR1 LGHNA and CDR2 YNFKEQ. The CDR3 spans 13 residues.

The rearrangement uses TRBV6-1 and TRBJ2-7; TRBD2 matches at 10 bases. Trimming at V came to 6 bases and at J to 7 bases, leaving 12 bases not matched to a gene. Looked up from germline, CDR1 is MNHNS and CDR2 is SASEGT. There are 15 residues in the CDR3. The CDR3 spells CASSWGLAGAGEQYF. CDR3 sequence (DNA): TGTGCCAGCAGCTGGGGGCTAGCGGGAGCAGGGGAGCAGTACTTC.

As DNA, the CDR3 is TGTGCCAGCCGGGGGGACAATGAGCAGTTCTTC. Amino acid sequence: CASRGDNEQFF. This chain joins TRBV9 and TRBJ2-1; 7 nucleotides align to TRBD2. The CDR3 spans 11 residues. Trimming removed 7 bases from V and 5 bases from J; junction bases left unmatched: 0. Germline values: CDR1 SGDLS, CDR2 YYNGEE.

This clone is a singleton in its sample. The J gene is TRBJ2-1, the V gene TRBV6-4; TRBD2 matches at 9 bases. The germline V gene has CDR1 MRHNA and CDR2 SNTAGT. Germline trimming cut 0 bases from V and 10 bases from J; bases unmatched to any gene: 10. The CDR3 extends over 16 amino acids. The CDR3 DNA follows: TGTGCCAGCAGTGACTCCGTGGGCGGGGGGGTCGAGGAGCAGTTCTTC. Protein product: CASSDSVGGGVEEQFF.

CDR3 nucleotides: TGTGCCAGTAGTATAGCCAGTTTGAACACCGGGGAGCTGTTTTTT. It specifies CASSIASLNTGELFF. The rearrangement joins TRBV19 to TRBJ2-2; D not resolved. CDR1 LNHDA and CDR2 SQIVND come from the germline V gene (reference sequence). The CDR3 loop spans 15 amino acids. V lost 1 base, J lost 1 base, and 7 bases lay in between.

V usage is TRBV27 and J usage is TRBJ1-1, with 7 positions matching TRBD1. The germline CDR1 and CDR2 sequences are MNHEY and SMNVEV (reference sequence). The CDR3 sequence is 13 residues long. V was clipped by 2 bases and J by 4 bases; unmatched bases: 1. CDR3 coding DNA: TGTGCCAGCAGTTTACAGGGGGTCACTGAAGCTTTCTTT. This encodes CASSLQGVTEAFF.

The rearrangement links TRBV18 to TRBJ1-2, with 8 positions matching TRBD1. J lost 4 bases, V lost 3 bases, and 13 bases had no gene match. Germline V gene sequence: CDR1 KGHSH, CDR2 LQKENI. CDR3 length: 17 amino acids. In nucleotides, the CDR3 is TGTGCCAGCTCACCGCGCAGGGAATACAGGGGGTTCTATGGCTACACCTTC. It specifies CASSPRREYRGFYGYTF.

About this clone: In the same sample, other DNA sequences code for this CDR3. The CDR3 sequence is CASSLDRGADTQYF. As DNA, the CDR3 is TGCGCCAGCAGCTTGGATCGGGGTGCAGATACGCAGTATTTT. The rearrangement uses TRBV5-1 and TRBJ2-3, with D tentatively TRBD2 (5 bases). This CDR3 comprises 14 residues. The germline V gene encodes CDR1 SGHRS and CDR2 YFSETQ. The ends were cut back, 0 bases at V and 4 bases at J, with 9 bases in the middle.

This sequence joins TRBV2 and TRBJ1-6, with TRBD1 matching over 8 bases. V trimming: 5 bases; J trimming: 0 bases; junction bases outside the gene matches: 3. This CDR3 spans 16 amino acids. CDR1 is SNHLY, CDR2 FYNNEI, per germline. The CDR3 region has the DNA TGTGCCAGCAGTCCTCAGGGGGCCTCCTATAATTCACCCCTCCACTTT. It is translated as CASSPQGASYNSPLHF.

The V gene is TRBV6-4, the J gene TRBJ2-1; 11 nucleotides match TRBD2. The germline CDR1 and CDR2 sequences are MRHNA and SNTAGT. Trimming removed 5 bases from V and 6 bases from J; junction bases left unmatched: 6. The length of the CDR3 is 15 residues. The CDR3 is CASSTTSGSGNEQFF. For the CDR3, the DNA is TGTGCCAGCAGTACCACTAGCGGGAGCGGCAATGAGCAGTTCTTC.

The rearrangement links TRBV15 to TRBJ1-3; D is uncertain. The ends were cut back, 1 base at V and 3 bases at J, with 7 bases in the middle. Per the germline V gene, CDR1 is LNHNV and CDR2 is YYDKDF (reference sequence). This CDR3 is 14 amino acids long. CDR3 sequence: CATSRGSGGNTIYF. As DNA, the CDR3 is TGTGCCACCAGCAGAGGAAGCGGTGGAAACACCATATATTTT.

The chain employs TRBV9 and TRBJ1-2; the match to TRBD1 covers 7 bases. Germline-derived CDR1 and CDR2 are SGDLS and YYNGEE. J was trimmed by 0 bases and V by 3 bases; bases with no gene match: 5. This CDR3 comprises 15 residues. In DNA form, the CDR3 reads TGTGCCAGCAGCGCCCGGGACAGTTCTAACTATGGCTACACCTTC. The encoded protein is CASSARDSSNYGYTF.

This rearrangement joins TRBV7-6 to TRBJ1-1, with D possibly matching TRBD1 (6 bases). V gave up 4 bases and J gave up 8 bases, with 20 bases separating them. The CDR3 contains 15 residues. The germline CDR1 and CDR2 sequences are SGHVS and FNYEAQ. DNA for the CDR3: TGTGCCAGCAGCTACGGAAGGACAGCTGCGGCCGAAGCTTTCTTT. This gives the protein CASSYGRTAAAEAFF.

The V and J genes are TRBV10-3 and TRBJ1-6; D unclear. Germline V gene sequence: CDR1 ENHRY, CDR2 SYGVKD. The CDR3 runs to 14 residues. The V end was cut by 3 bases, the J end by 7 bases, with 10 bases between. CDR3 region: CAISDGRTNSPLHF. CDR3 nucleotide sequence: TGTGCCATCAGTGACGGGAGAACCAATTCACCCCTCCACTTT.

The chain is built from TRBV2 and TRBJ2-1; TRBD2 aligns across 9 bases. Per germline, CDR1 SNHLY and CDR2 FYNNEI. Germline trimming cut 6 bases from V and 10 bases from J; bases unmatched to any gene: 22. The CDR3 sequence is 18 residues long. CDR3 nucleotides: TGTGCCAGCAGGGGGAATAGGGCTAGCGGGACTTCCGATGGGGAGCAGTTCTTC. This encodes CASRGNRASGTSDGEQFF.